The 3 T cell receptor beta chains given below trace back to one sample, sequenced in a study of shared clonotypes between healthy human individuals. The method was immunoSEQ multiplex PCR; TCRdb's version includes in-frame clones alone and lacks a portion of them. Among around 2.5 million clones listed, more than 85% were seen once. The sequenced sample consisted of naive CD4+ T cells from PBMCs. Subset meaning: CD45RA+ positively selected. The source of these receptors is a man aged 18 to 35 in good health. Some clones in this sample may be carry-over from other donors' samples.

The CDR3: CASSRALGGDRYEQYF. In DNA, the CDR3 is TGTGCCAGCAGCCGGGCCCTCGGGGGGGACCGGTACGAGCAGTACTTC. The rearrangement uses TRBV5-4 and TRBJ2-7; 8 positions agree with TRBD2. V lost 4 bases and J lost 4; bases outside the gene matches: 13. Looked up from germline, CDR1 is SGHNT and CDR2 is YYREEE (reference sequence). The CDR3 contains 16 residues. The whole variable domain, remainder taken from reference TRBV5-4 and TRBJ2-7, is ETGVTQSPTHLIKTRGQQVTLRCSSQSGHNTVSWYQQALGQGPQFIFQYYREEENGRGNFPPRFSGLQFPNYSSELNVNALELDDSALYLCASSRALGGDRYEQYFGPGTRLTVT.

The chain combines TRBV10-1 with TRBJ1-1; D uncertain. V was clipped by 4 bases and J by 5 bases, with 8 bases between them. Germline V gene sequence: CDR1 WNHNN, CDR2 SYGVQD (reference sequence). This CDR3 spans 12 amino acids. DNA of the CDR3: TGCGCCAGCAGTGCGGGTCAGACTGAAGCTTTCTTT. Its translation: CASSAGQTEAFF.

This clone was detected once. This sequence joins TRBV10-3 and TRBJ2-2; 8 bases line up with TRBD2. CDR1 and CDR2 (germline): ENHRY, SYGVKD. This CDR3 is built from 16 residues. V shed 0 bases, J shed 6 bases, and the junction held 6 bases outside the gene matches. CDR3 region: CAISESSGRQAGELFF. The CDR3 DNA reads TGTGCCATCAGTGAGTCGAGCGGGAGACAGGCCGGGGAGCTGTTTTTT.